Described below is a single T cell receptor beta chain sequence and its context. This entry comes from a study of patients and donors after allogeneic stem cell transplantation. Germline CDR1 is MGHRA and CDR2 is YSYEKL. The CDR3 spans 15 residues. V was trimmed by 0 bases and J by 9 bases, leaving 18 bases between them. TCRdb re-derived calls from the RT-PCR reads in MiXCR, one entry per CDR3 protein. The sample lists some 960,000 distinct CDR3 sequences, roughly 18% seen once, with 5% to 7.5% in the top ten. This TCR derives from a human donor who was either an allogeneic HSCT recipient or a stem cell or donor lymphocyte infusion donor (not recorded which). It is not recorded whose cells these are; they may come from a transplant donor. Sequencing input: blood, either unsorted or a sorted T cell fraction (not recorded which). The chain carries TRBV4-1 and TRBJ2-7; either TRBD1 or TRBD2 may fit D (5 bases each). The CDR3 sequence is CASSQEGAPRAGQYF. CDR3 coding DNA: TGCGCCAGCAGCCAAGAAGGGGCCCCCCGGGCGGGGCAGTACTTC.